This is a list of T cell receptor beta chains from one sample in a study of cytomegalovirus exposure and HLA in healthy donors. Libraries were prepared by immunoSEQ multiplex PCR; TCRdb keeps only in-frame clonotypes and omits some of them. The data show almost 80,000 clones, around two thirds seen once. Material: PBMCs. The receptors derive from a woman between 50 and 59 years old in good health and CMV-seropositive. CDR3s include the opening cysteine and the closing phenylalanine or tryptophan. A D gene is named only where the DNA matches it firmly. Only some rows state a clone size, as once, few, many or a class for expanded clones.

J | size | V | D | DNA | CDR3
TRBJ1-1 | NA | TRBV6-5 | NA | TGTGCCAGCAGTTACATCTCGGGAGTTATGCACACTGAAGCTTTCTTT | CASSYISGVMHTEAFF
TRBJ1-4 | NA | TRBV19 | NA | TGTGCCAGTAGTATAGATCGAGAAGATAAACTGTTTTTT | CASSIDREDKLFF
TRBJ2-7 | NA | TRBV6-1 | TRBD2 | TGTGCCAGCAGCGGTAGCGGGTACGAGCAGTACTTC | CASSGSGYEQYF
TRBJ1-6 | NA | TRBV11-2 | NA | TGTGCCAGCAGCTTTGGATGGGCAAAATATAATTCACCCCTCCACTTT | CASSFGWAKYNSPLHF
TRBJ2-1 | NA | TRBV6-5 | TRBD2 | TGTGCCAGCAGAGGAGAAGCGGGGGCCTACAATGAGCAGTTCTTC | CASRGEAGAYNEQFF
TRBJ1-2 | NA | TRBV7-6 | NA | TGTGCCAGCAGGGGGGGGAGGGACTATGGCTACACCTTC | CASRGGRDYGYTF
TRBJ2-6 | NA | TRBV5-1 | TRBD1 | TGCGCCAGCAGCTTGGCGCAGGGGGATGCGGGGGCCAACGTCCTGACTTTC | CASSLAQGDAGANVLTF
TRBJ1-2 | once | TRBV2 | TRBD1 | TGTGCCAGCAGCGCGGGACAGGGCTATGGCTACACCTTC | CASSAGQGYGYTF
TRBJ2-2 | NA | TRBV28 | NA | TGTGCCAGCAGTTTATATATAGCCGGGGAGCTGTTTTTT | CASSLYIAGELFF
TRBJ1-5 | NA | TRBV28 | NA | TGTGCCAGCGAAGACTCCCGCAATCAGCCCCAGCATTTT | CASEDSRNQPQHF
TRBJ1-5 | NA | TRBV6-5 | TRBD1 | TGTGCCAGCAGGGGACAGTCCTATAGCAATCAGCCCCAGCATTTT | CASRGQSYSNQPQHF
TRBJ1-5 | NA | TRBV29-1 | NA | TGCAGCGTTCTTCCAGGGCCTGATCAGCCCCAGCATTTT | CSVLPGPDQPQHF
TRBJ2-3 | NA | TRBV11-3 | NA | TGTGCCAGCAGCCCTTCTCCGGGCGGGGCAGATACGCAGTATTTT | CASSPSPGGADTQYF
TRBJ1-4 | few | TRBV23-1 | NA | TGCGCCAGCAGTCAATCGGCGGGGATGGGCCTTTCGGATGAAAAACTGTTTTTT | CASSQSAGMGLSDEKLFF
TRBJ2-3 | NA | TRBV5-1 | NA | TGCGCCAGCAGCTGGAGAGGGCTTAACCAAGAAAGCACAGATACGCAGTATTTT | CASSWRGLNQESTDTQYF
TRBJ2-3 | once | TRBV9 | TRBD2 | TGTGCCAGCAGCGTAGAGGCTAGCGGATCAGATACGCAGTATTTT | CASSVEASGSDTQYF
TRBJ2-7 | NA | TRBV11-2 | TRBD1 | TGTGCCAGCAGCTTAGGACAGGGATTCTACGAGCAGTACTTC | CASSLGQGFYEQYF
TRBJ1-5 | NA | TRBV19 | NA | TGTGCCAGTAAAGACGACGAGGGGCCCCAGCATTTT | CASKDDEGPQHF
TRBJ2-7 | NA | TRBV5-1 | NA | TGCACCAGCAGTACAGGGGAGGAATCCTACGAGCAGTACTTC | CTSSTGEESYEQYF
TRBJ1-6 | few | TRBV7-9 | NA | TGTGCCAGCAGCTCCCCCTCAGGGGAATATAATTCACCCCTCCACTTT | CASSSPSGEYNSPLHF
TRBJ2-7 | few | TRBV9 | NA | TGTGCCAGCAGCGTTAACGCAGAAACCTACGAGCAGTACTTC | CASSVNAETYEQYF
TRBJ2-7 | NA | TRBV7-9 | NA | TGTTCCAGCAGGTCCCAGTACGAGCAGTACTTC | CSSRSQYEQYF
TRBJ1-1 | once | TRBV10-3 | TRBD1 | TGTGCCATCAGTGACGGGACAGGGCGTCCGGTATTGAACACTGAAGCTTTCTTT | CAISDGTGRPVLNTEAFF
TRBJ1-3 | NA | TRBV7-9 | NA | TGTGCCAGCAGCCTAACCGGGACACCCTCTGGAAACACCATATATTTT | CASSLTGTPSGNTIYF
TRBJ1-5 | few | TRBV27 | TRBD1 | TGTGCCTCAGGGGGGAATAGCAATCAGCCCCAGCATTTT | CASGGNSNQPQHF
TRBJ1-4 | NA | TRBV6-1 | NA | TGTGCCACTCCTTTTAGCCCATCAACTAATGAAAAACTGTTTTTT | CATPFSPSTNEKLFF
TRBJ1-3 | NA | TRBV11-2 | NA | TGTGCCAGCAGTTTAATGACAGGCCGAAGCTCTGGAAACACCATATATTTT | CASSLMTGRSSGNTIYF
TRBJ1-6 | NA | TRBV2 | TRBD1 | TGTGCCACTCTACCCGACAGGGACAAGCCCCTCCACTTT | CATLPDRDKPLHF
TRBJ2-1 | NA | TRBV2 | NA | TGTGCCAGCTCAACAGGGAGCTCCTACAATGAGCAGTTCTTC | CASSTGSSYNEQFF
TRBJ1-2 | few | TRBV11-2 | NA | TGTGCCAGCAGCGTCAACCGTAGGAGGGGCGGATATGGCTACACCTTC | CASSVNRRRGGYGYTF
TRBJ2-7 | NA | TRBV7-6 | NA | TGTGCCAGCAGCTCGACAGAGAATGAGCAGTACTTC | CASSSTENEQYF
TRBJ1-4 | NA | TRBV2 | NA | TGTGCCAGCTGGGACTTTCAGGAAAAACTGTTTTTT | CASWDFQEKLFF
TRBJ1-6 | NA | TRBV6-6 | TRBD1 | TGTGCCAGCAAACCGGGACAGGTTAATTCACCCCTCCACTTT | CASKPGQVNSPLHF
TRBJ1-3 | NA | TRBV9 | NA | TGTGCCAGCAGCGAGGGGGAGGGAAACACCATATATTTT | CASSEGEGNTIYF
TRBJ1-3 | NA | TRBV30 | NA | TGTGCCTGGGGGGCCCTGACTGGAAACACCATATATTTT | CAWGALTGNTIYF
TRBJ2-3 | NA | TRBV7-9 | NA | TGTTCCAGCAGCTCTGGCACAGATACGCAGTATTTT | CSSSSGTDTQYF
TRBJ2-5 | few | TRBV5-1 | NA | TGCGCCAGCAGCCCCTCTAGTGTAGGAGAGACCCAGTACTTC | CASSPSSVGETQYF
TRBJ2-5 | NA | TRBV25-1 | NA | TGTGCCAGCAGTGGGGCCTTAGGAGGTGGAGAGACCCAGTACTTC | CASSGALGGGETQYF
TRBJ1-1 | NA | TRBV5-4 | NA | TGTGCCAGCAGCTTGGCCACCACCGGGAACACTGAAGCTTTCTTT | CASSLATTGNTEAFF
TRBJ2-2 | once | TRBV10-3 | TRBD1 | TGTGCCATCAGTGCCAGGGGGCCTCCCACCGGGGAGCTGTTTTTT | CAISARGPPTGELFF
TRBJ2-3 | NA | TRBV7-2 | NA | TGTGCCAGCAGCTCTCTTGCGAGGGATACGCAGTATTTT | CASSSLARDTQYF
TRBJ1-1 | once | TRBV6-5 | NA | TGTGCCAGCAGTTACCAGCTAGGGCAGCGAGGGGGAGCTTTCTTT | CASSYQLGQRGGAFF
TRBJ1-3 | NA | TRBV6-5 | NA | TGTGCCAGCAGTTACTCAGCACTCTCTGGAAACACCATATATTTT | CASSYSALSGNTIYF
TRBJ1-4 | NA | TRBV7-9 | TRBD1 | TGTTCCAGCGAAAGACAGGGAAGTAAACTGTTTTTT | CSSERQGSKLFF
TRBJ1-1 | NA | TRBV5-1 | NA | TGCGCCAGCAGCTTGGACGTTGACATGAACACTGAAGCTTTCTTT | CASSLDVDMNTEAFF
TRBJ1-1 | NA | TRBV12-5 | NA | TGTGCTAGTGGTCTCGACACGAACACTGAAGCTTTCTTT | CASGLDTNTEAFF
TRBJ2-5 | few | TRBV18 | TRBD1 | TGTGCCAGCTCACAGAACACTGGACAGGGGGAGACCCAGTACTTC | CASSQNTGQGETQYF
TRBJ2-1 | NA | TRBV5-1 | TRBD1 | TGCGCCAGCAGCTCCGGGACAGGGGGACTTGAGCAGTTCTTC | CASSSGTGGLEQFF
TRBJ2-5 | NA | TRBV5-1 | NA | TGCGCCAGCAGCTCCCTGGTGGGAGGAGCGGGAGAGACCCAGTACTTC | CASSSLVGGAGETQYF
TRBJ1-6 | few | TRBV4-1 | TRBD1 | TGCGCCAGCAGCCACCCCTGGAGGGGGCGGACTCATTCACCCCTCCACTTT | CASSHPWRGRTHSPLHF
TRBJ2-5 | NA | TRBV20-1 | NA | TGCAGTGCTATGTCTGTGGAGACCCAGTACTTC | CSAMSVETQYF
TRBJ1-2 | NA | TRBV6-4 | TRBD1 | TGTGCCAGCAGTGACAGGGAAGGGACAGGGCACGGCTACACCTTC | CASSDREGTGHGYTF
TRBJ1-2 | NA | TRBV5-1 | TRBD1 | TGCGCCAGCAGCTTCAACGTAGGGGGCTTGGACTATGGCTACACCTTC | CASSFNVGGLDYGYTF